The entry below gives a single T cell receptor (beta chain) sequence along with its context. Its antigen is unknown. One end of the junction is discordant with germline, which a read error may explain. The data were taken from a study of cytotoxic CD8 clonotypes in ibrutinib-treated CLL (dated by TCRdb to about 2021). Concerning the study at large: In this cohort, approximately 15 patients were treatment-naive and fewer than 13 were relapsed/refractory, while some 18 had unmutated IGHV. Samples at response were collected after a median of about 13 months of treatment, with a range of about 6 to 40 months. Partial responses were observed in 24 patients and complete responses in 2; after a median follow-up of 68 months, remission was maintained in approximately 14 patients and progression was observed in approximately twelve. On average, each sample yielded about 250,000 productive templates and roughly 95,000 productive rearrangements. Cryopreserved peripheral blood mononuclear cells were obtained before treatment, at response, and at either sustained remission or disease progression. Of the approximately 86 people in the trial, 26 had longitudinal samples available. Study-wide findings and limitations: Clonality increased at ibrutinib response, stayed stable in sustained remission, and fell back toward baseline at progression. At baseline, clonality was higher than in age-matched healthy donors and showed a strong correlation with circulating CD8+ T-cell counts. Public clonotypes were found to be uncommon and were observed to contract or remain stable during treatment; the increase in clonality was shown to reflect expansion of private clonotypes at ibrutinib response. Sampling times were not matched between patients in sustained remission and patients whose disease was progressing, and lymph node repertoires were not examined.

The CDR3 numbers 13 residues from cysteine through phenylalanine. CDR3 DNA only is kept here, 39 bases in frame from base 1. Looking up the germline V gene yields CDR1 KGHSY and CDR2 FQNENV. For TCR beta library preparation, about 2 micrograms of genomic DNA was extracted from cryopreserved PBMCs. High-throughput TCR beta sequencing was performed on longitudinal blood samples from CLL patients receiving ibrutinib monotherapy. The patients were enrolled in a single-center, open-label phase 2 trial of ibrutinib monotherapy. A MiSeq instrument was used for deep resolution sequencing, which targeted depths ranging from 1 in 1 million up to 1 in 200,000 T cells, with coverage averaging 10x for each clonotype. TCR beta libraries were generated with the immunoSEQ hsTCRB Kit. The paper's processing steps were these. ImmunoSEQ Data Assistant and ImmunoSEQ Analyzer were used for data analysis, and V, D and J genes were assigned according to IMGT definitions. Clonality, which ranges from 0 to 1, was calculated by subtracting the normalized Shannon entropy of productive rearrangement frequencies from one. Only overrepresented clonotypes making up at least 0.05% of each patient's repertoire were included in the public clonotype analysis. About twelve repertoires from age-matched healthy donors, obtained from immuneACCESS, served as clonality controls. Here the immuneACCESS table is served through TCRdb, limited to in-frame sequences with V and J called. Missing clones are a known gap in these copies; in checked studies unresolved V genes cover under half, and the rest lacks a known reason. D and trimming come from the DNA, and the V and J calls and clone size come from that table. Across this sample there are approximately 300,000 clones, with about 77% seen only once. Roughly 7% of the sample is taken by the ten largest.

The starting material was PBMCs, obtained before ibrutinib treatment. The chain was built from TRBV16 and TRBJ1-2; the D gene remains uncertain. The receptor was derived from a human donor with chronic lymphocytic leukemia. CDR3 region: CASSQLSNFGYTF. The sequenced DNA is TGTGCCAGCAGCCAATTGTCAAACTTTGGCTACACCTTC.